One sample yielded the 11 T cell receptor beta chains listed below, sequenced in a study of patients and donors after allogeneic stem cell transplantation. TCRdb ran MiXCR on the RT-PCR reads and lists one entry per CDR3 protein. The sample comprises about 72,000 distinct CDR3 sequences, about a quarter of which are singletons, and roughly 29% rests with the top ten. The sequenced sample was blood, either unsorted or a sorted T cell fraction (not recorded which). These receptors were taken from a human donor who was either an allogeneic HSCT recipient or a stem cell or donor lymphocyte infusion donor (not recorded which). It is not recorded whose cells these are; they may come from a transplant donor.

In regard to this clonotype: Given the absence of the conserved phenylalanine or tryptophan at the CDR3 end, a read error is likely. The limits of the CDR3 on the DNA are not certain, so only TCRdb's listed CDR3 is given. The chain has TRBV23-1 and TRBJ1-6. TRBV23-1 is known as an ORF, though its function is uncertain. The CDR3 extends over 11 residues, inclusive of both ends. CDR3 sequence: CASSQLYGLPL.

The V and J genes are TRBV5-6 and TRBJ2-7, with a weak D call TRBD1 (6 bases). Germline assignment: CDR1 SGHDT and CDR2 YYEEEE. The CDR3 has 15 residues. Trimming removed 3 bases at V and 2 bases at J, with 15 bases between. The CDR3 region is CASSSPRDNPYEQYF. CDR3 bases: TGTGCCAGCAGCTCTCCCCGGGACAACCCCTACGAGCAGTACTTC.

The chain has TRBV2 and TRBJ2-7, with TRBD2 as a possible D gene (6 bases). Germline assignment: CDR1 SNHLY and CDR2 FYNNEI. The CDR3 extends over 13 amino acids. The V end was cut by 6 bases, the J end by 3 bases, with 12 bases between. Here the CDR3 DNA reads TGTGCCAGCAGGAGGGACTTGGGCTACGAGCAGTACTTC. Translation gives CASRRDLGYEQYF.

The CDR3 reads CSARVPLLPTSRGPNEQFF. CDR3 coding DNA: TGCAGTGCTAGAGTTCCTCTACTCCCTACTAGTAGAGGTCCCAATGAGCAGTTCTTC. The V gene is TRBV20-1, the J gene TRBJ2-1, with D possibly TRBD2 on 5 matching bases. Trimming cost V 1 base and J 6 bases, with 28 bases left between them. CDR3 length: 19 residues. Germline CDR1 and CDR2: DFQATT and SNEGSKA (reference sequence).

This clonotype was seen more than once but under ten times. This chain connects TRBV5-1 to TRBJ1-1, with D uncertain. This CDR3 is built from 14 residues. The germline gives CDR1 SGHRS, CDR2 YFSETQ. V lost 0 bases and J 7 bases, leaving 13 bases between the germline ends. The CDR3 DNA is TGCGCCAGCAGCTTGGTGGGTAGTAATAATGAAGCTTTCTTT. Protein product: CASSLVGSNNEAFF.

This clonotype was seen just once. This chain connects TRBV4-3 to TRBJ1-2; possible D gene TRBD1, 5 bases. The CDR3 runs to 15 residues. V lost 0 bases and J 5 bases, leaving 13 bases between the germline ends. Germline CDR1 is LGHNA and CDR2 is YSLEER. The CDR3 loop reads CASSQDREQAYGYTF. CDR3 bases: TGCGCCAGCAGCCAAGATCGGGAACAGGCTTATGGCTACACCTTC.

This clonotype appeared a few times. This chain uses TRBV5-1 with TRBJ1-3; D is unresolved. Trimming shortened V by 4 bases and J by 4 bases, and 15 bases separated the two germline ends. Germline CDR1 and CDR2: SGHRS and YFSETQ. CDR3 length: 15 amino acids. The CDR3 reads CASSQADSRGNTIYF. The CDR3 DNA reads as TGCGCCAGCAGCCAAGCCGACTCTCGGGGAAACACCATATATTTT. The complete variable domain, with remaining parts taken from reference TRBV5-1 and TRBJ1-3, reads KAGVTQTPRYLIKTRGQQVTLSCSPISGHRSVSWYQQTPGQGLQFLFEYFSETQRNKGNFPGRFSGRQFSNSRSEMNVSTLELGDSALYLCASSQADSRGNTIYFGEGSWLTVV.

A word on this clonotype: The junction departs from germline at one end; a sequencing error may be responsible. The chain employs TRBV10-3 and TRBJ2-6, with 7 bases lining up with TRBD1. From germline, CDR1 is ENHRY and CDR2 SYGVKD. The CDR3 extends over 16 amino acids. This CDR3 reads CATLVRTGAGANVLSF. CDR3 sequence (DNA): TGTGCCACTCTGGTTCGAACAGGGGCTGGGGCCAACGTCCTGTCTTTC.

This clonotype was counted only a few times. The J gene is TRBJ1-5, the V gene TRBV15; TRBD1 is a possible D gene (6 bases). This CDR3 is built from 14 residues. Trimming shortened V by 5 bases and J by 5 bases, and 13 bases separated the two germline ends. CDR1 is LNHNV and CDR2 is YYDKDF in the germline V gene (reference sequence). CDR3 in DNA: TGTGCCACCAGCGCAGAGGGGGTATATCAGCCCCAGCATTTT. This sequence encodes CATSAEGVYQPQHF.

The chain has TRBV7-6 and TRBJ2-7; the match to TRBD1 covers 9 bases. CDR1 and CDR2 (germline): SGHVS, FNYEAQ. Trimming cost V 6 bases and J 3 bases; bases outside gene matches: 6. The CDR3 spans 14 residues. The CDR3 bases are TGTGCCAGCAGTACAGGGGGCGAGTTCTACGAGCAGTACTTC. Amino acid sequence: CASSTGGEFYEQYF.

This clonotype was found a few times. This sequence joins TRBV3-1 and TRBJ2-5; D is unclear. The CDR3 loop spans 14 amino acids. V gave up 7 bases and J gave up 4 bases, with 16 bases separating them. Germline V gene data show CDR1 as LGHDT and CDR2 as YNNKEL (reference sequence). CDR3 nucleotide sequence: TGTGCCAGCACCCGGACGGATCAAGGAGAGACCCAGTACTTC. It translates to CASTRTDQGETQYF.